The clone carrying this TCR beta chain was found once. With a much larger clone just one base away, this may be a read error. Germline V gene lookup returns CDR1 GTSNPN and CDR2 SVGIG (reference sequence). The CDR3 runs to 13 residues. Using RNA template, CDR3s of TCR alpha and beta were amplified with iRepertoire arm-PCR. TCRdb passed the multiplex PCR reads through MiXCR, listing each CDR3 protein once. Among approximately 100,000 distinct CDR3 sequences listed, 25% to 30% were seen once. This entry comes from a study of glioma-infiltrating T cells. This sequence originates from a human donor with low-grade glioma or glioblastoma, undergoing nonglioma brain surgery, or in good health (not recorded which). The sample taken for sequencing was glioma tissue, nonneoplastic brain tissue, or PBMCs (not recorded which). This chain links TRBV30 with TRBJ1-1; D remains unclear. CDR3 in DNA: TGTGCCTGGACTTTGGTCCTGAACACTAAAGCTTTCTTT. Its translation: CAWTLVLNTKAFF.